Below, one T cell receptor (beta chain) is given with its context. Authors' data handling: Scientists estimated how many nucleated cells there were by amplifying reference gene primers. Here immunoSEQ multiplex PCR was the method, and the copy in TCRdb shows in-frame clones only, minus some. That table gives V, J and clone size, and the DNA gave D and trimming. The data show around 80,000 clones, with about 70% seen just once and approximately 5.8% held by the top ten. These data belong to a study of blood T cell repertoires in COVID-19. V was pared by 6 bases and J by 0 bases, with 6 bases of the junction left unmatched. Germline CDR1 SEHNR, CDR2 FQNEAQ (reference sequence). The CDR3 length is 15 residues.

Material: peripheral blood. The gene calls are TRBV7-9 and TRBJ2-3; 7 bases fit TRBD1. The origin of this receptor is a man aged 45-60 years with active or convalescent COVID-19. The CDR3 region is CASSYTGESTDTQYF. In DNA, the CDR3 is TGTGCCAGCAGTTATACAGGGGAAAGCACAGATACGCAGTATTTT.